The 24 T cell receptor beta chains below all came from one sample that was sequenced in a study of OX40 agonist ivuxolimab in advanced cancers. Clones were sequenced by immunoSEQ multiplex PCR, and TCRdb holds only the in-frame ones, with some missing. The data hold about 70,000 clones, with 86% observed a single time. The sample consisted of CD4+ or CD8+ T cells sorted from blood, taken in a trial of the OX40 agonist ivuxolimab. The receptor set was obtained from an adult with an advanced solid tumor such as melanoma, head and neck, liver or kidney cancer.

The chain couples TRBV29-1 to TRBJ1-1; no reliable D call. This CDR3 contains 10 residues. CDR1 SQVTM and CDR2 ANQGSEA come from the germline V gene. V gave up 4 bases and J gave up 3 bases, with 3 bases separating them. Here the CDR3 DNA reads TGCAGCGTTGCGGACACTGAAGCTTTCTTT. It is translated as CSVADTEAFF.

The V gene is TRBV30, the J gene TRBJ1-3; tentative D call: TRBD1 (6 bases). The CDR3 length is 15 residues. The V gene's germline CDR1 is GTSNPN and CDR2 SVGIG (reference sequence). V lost 2 bases to trimming and J lost 1 base, with 12 bases between them. As DNA, the CDR3 is TGTGCCTGGAGTACAGGGACCTCGTCTGGAAACACCATATATTTT. Amino acids: CAWSTGTSSGNTIYF.

The gene calls are TRBV6-1 and TRBJ2-7; 7 bases match TRBD1. Unmatched junction bases numbered 4, after V lost 6 bases and J lost 2 bases. CDR1 and CDR2 (germline): MNHNS, SASEGT. The CDR3 covers 13 residues. The DNA of the CDR3 is TGTGCCAGCAGCCGAGACAGGGCCTACGAGCAGTACTTC. It yields the protein CASSRDRAYEQYF.

This clone was found a few times. The CDR3 sequence is CASSEGHMNTEAFF. The CDR3 DNA follows: TGTGCCAGCAGTGAGGGACACATGAACACTGAAGCTTTCTTT. The rearrangement links TRBV2 to TRBJ1-1; D may be TRBD1 (6 bases). CDR1 SNHLY and CDR2 FYNNEI come from the germline V gene. V lost 3 bases, J lost 0 bases, and 8 bases lay in between. There are 14 residues in the CDR3.

The genes are TRBV6-6 and TRBJ1-1, with D tentatively TRBD1 (6 bases). Trimming stripped 0 bases from V and 10 bases from J, with 18 bases between. This CDR3 has 15 residues. CDR1 MNHNY and CDR2 SVGAGI come from the germline V gene (reference sequence). The CDR3 sequence is CASSYSQGGEVRAFF. The CDR3 DNA is TGTGCCAGCAGTTACTCCCAAGGGGGGGAGGTGCGAGCTTTCTTT.

V usage is TRBV15 and J usage is TRBJ1-5; D is ambiguous. Germline CDR1 is LNHNV and CDR2 is YYDKDF (reference sequence). The V gene lost 0 bases and the J gene lost 0 bases, with 6 bases spanning the gap. This CDR3 comprises 15 residues. CDR3: CATSRDSGSNQPQHF. The CDR3 nucleotides are TGTGCCACCAGCAGAGATAGCGGTAGCAATCAGCCCCAGCATTTT. The full variable domain, rest sourced from reference TRBV15 and TRBJ1-5, is DAMVIQNPRYQVTQFGKPVTLSCSQTLNHNVMYWYQQKSSQAPKLLFHYYDKDFNNEADTPDNFQSRRPNTSFCFLDIRSPGLGDTAMYLCATSRDSGSNQPQHFGDGTRLSIL.

The chain has TRBV5-1 and TRBJ1-2; D ambiguous. The CDR3 is made up of 15 amino acids. V gave up 0 bases and J gave up 4 bases, with 13 bases separating them. Per the germline V gene, CDR1 is SGHRS and CDR2 is YFSETQ. The CDR3 loop reads CASSLGPANVYGYTF. CDR3 coding DNA: TGCGCCAGCAGCTTGGGGCCGGCAAATGTCTATGGCTACACCTTC.

This sequence joins TRBV6-5 and TRBJ1-2, with a weak D call TRBD1 (5 bases). The CDR3 covers 15 residues. With 0 bases removed from V and 5 bases from J, the gap between germline ends came to 13 bases. Germline assignment: CDR1 MNHEY and CDR2 SVGAGI. CDR3 in amino acids: CASSYSAGTAYGYTF. Here the CDR3 DNA reads TGTGCCAGCAGTTACTCGGCCGGGACGGCGTATGGCTACACCTTC.

This clone was found once. The chain has TRBV18 and TRBJ2-1; 10 bases are shared with TRBD2. Germline CDR1 reads KGHSH; CDR2 reads LQKENI. The CDR3 totals 16 residues. Losses at the gene ends were 1 base for V and 6 bases for J; bases not matched to a gene: 6. This CDR3 is CASSPQRAGGPNEQFF. The CDR3, as DNA: TGTGCCAGCTCACCACAGAGAGCGGGAGGGCCCAATGAGCAGTTCTTC.

This clone was seen a handful of times. The rearrangement uses TRBV4-1 and TRBJ1-2, with D unresolved. The CDR3 is 12 amino acids. The germline V and J ends were trimmed by 0 bases and 5 bases, with 4 bases remaining between them. CDR1 and CDR2 from the germline V gene are MGHRA and YSYEKL. This CDR3 reads CASSQDLYGYTF. The DNA for the CDR3 is TGCGCCAGCAGCCAAGACTTATATGGCTACACCTTC.

The chain is built from TRBV6-1 and TRBJ1-5; the D is unclear. This CDR3 is built from 16 residues. With 3 bases removed from V and 0 bases from J, the gap between germline ends came to 12 bases. Looked up from germline, CDR1 is MNHNS and CDR2 is SASEGT. The CDR3 DNA sequence: TGTGCCAGCAGTGATGGTTGGGATTATAGCAATCAGCCCCAGCATTTT. Translated: CASSDGWDYSNQPQHF.

V is TRBV30 and J is TRBJ1-5; D not resolved. The V end was cut by 3 bases, the J end by 3 bases, with 15 bases between. Germline CDR1 reads GTSNPN; CDR2 reads SVGIG (reference sequence). The CDR3 spans 15 residues. The DNA of the CDR3 is TGTGCCTGGAGAGAGGGAGGTTATGACAATCAGCCCCAGCATTTT. As protein: CAWREGGYDNQPQHF.

V and J are TRBV19 and TRBJ2-2; weak D call: TRBD1 (6 bases). Trimming removed 3 bases at V and 5 bases at J, with 13 bases between. The length of the CDR3 is 15 residues. The germline CDR1 and CDR2 sequences are LNHDA and SQIVND (reference sequence). The CDR3 DNA follows: TGTGCCAGTAGTATCCGGACAGCCTATACCGGGGAGCTGTTTTTT. Translating gives CASSIRTAYTGELFF.

The genes are TRBV7-9 and TRBJ2-3; unclear D gene. The CDR3 sequence is 14 residues long. Trimming took 3 bases from V and 0 from J, leaving 7 bases between them. Germline V CDR1 and CDR2: SEHNR, FQNEAQ (reference sequence). The chain's CDR3 is CASSFWGSTDTQYF. As DNA, the CDR3 is TGTGCCAGCAGCTTTTGGGGTAGCACAGATACGCAGTATTTT. Supplemented by reference TRBV7-9 and TRBJ2-3, the full variable domain reads DTGVSQNPRHKITKRGQNVTFRCDPISEHNRLYWYRQTLGQGPEFLTYFQNEAQLEKSRLLSDRFSAERPKGSFSTLEIQRTEQGDSAMYLCASSFWGSTDTQYFGPGTRLTVL.

The J gene is TRBJ1-3, the V gene TRBV18; the D gene is possibly TRBD1 (5 bases). The CDR3 runs to 16 residues. Deletions cut 2 bases from V and 0 bases from J, with 11 bases between. Germline V lookup: CDR1 KGHSH, CDR2 LQKENI. CDR3 nucleotide sequence: TGTGCCAGCTCACCAGTCGACAGCGCCTCTGGAAACACCATATATTTT. This gives the protein CASSPVDSASGNTIYF.

V is TRBV5-4 and J is TRBJ1-1; D unclear. There are 13 residues in the CDR3. The germline V gene encodes CDR1 SGHNT and CDR2 YYREEE (reference sequence). Trimming cost V 0 bases and J 3 bases, with 6 bases left between them. CDR3 loop: CASSLARYTEAFF. The CDR3 DNA sequence: TGTGCCAGCAGCTTGGCTAGGTACACTGAAGCTTTCTTT.

The chain couples TRBV9 to TRBJ1-1; D call uncertain. The germline V and J ends were trimmed by 5 bases and 7 bases, with 12 bases remaining between them. CDR3 size: 12 residues. Germline V CDR1 and CDR2: SGDLS, YYNGEE. CDR3 sequence (DNA): TGTGCCAGCAGGTATATGGACGGTGAAGCTTTCTTT. Protein: CASRYMDGEAFF.

The gene calls are TRBV11-2 and TRBJ1-1; D gene ambiguous. CDR3 length: 15 residues. The V end lost 2 bases, the J end lost 1 base, and 11 bases lay between the germline ends. Germline CDR1 SGHAT, CDR2 FQNNGV. The CDR3 DNA reads TGTGCCAGCAGCTTATCTCCGGGATCGAACACTGAAGCTTTCTTT. The encoded protein is CASSLSPGSNTEAFF. The full variable domain, its missing parts supplied by reference TRBV11-2 and TRBJ1-1, is EAGVAQSPRYKIIEKRQSVAFWCNPISGHATLYWYQQILGQGPKLLIQFQNNGVVDDSQLPKDRFSAERLKGVDSTLKIQPAKLEDSAVYLCASSLSPGSNTEAFFGQGTRLTVV.

The chain joins TRBV10-3 to TRBJ1-1; D is ambiguous. V lost 10 bases and J 2 bases, leaving 11 bases between the germline ends. The CDR3 contains 12 residues. CDR1 is ENHRY, CDR2 SYGVKD, per germline. The CDR3 reads CATKRGNTEAFF. The CDR3 coding sequence is TGTGCCACGAAACGGGGTAACACTGAAGCTTTCTTT.

V gene TRBV18 combines with J gene TRBJ1-5; D remains ambiguous. Trimming removed 3 bases at V and 3 bases at J, with 15 bases between. The CDR3 covers 16 residues. From germline, CDR1 is KGHSH and CDR2 LQKENI. The CDR3 DNA follows: TGTGCCAGCTCACCGTCGGACCGATCTCCCAATCAGCCCCAGCATTTT. It translates to CASSPSDRSPNQPQHF.

The chain employs TRBV6-6 and TRBJ1-1; 7 positions agree with TRBD1. The CDR3 is made up of 14 amino acids. Germline lookup yields CDR1 MNHNY and CDR2 SVGAGI (reference sequence). The V and J ends lost 6 bases and 5 bases, in that order; junction bases with no gene match: 9. DNA of the CDR3: TGTGCCAGCAGCAGACAGGGCGAGGCGACTGAAGCTTTCTTT. This encodes CASSRQGEATEAFF.

The chain carries TRBV5-6 and TRBJ2-7; TRBD2 is a possible D gene (6 bases). The length of the CDR3 is 15 residues. Deletions cut 4 bases from V and 7 bases from J, with 21 bases between. CDR1 and CDR2 (germline): SGHDT, YYEEEE. The CDR3 bases are TGTGCCAGCAGCCCAGGACGGGGGAGATTGGGGGAGCAGTACTTC. This sequence encodes CASSPGRGRLGEQYF.

The chain carries TRBV11-3 and TRBJ2-3, with D possibly TRBD2 on 5 matching bases. CDR3 length equals 15 residues. CDR1 and CDR2 (germline): SGHNT, YENEEA. Trimming took 5 bases from V and 0 from J, leaving 12 bases between them. The CDR3 nucleotides read TGTGCCAGCAGCCAAGGCGCTAGCAGCACAGATACGCAGTATTTT. Protein product: CASSQGASSTDTQYF.

The V gene is TRBV6-1, the J gene TRBJ1-4, with 9 bases that match TRBD1. V lost 4 bases, J lost 8 bases, and 5 bases stayed unmatched. The CDR3 runs to 14 residues. Per germline, CDR1 MNHNS and CDR2 SASEGT. The CDR3 protein is CASSAGQGGEKLFF. The DNA of the CDR3 is TGTGCCAGCAGTGCGGGACAGGGAGGGGAAAAACTGTTTTTT.